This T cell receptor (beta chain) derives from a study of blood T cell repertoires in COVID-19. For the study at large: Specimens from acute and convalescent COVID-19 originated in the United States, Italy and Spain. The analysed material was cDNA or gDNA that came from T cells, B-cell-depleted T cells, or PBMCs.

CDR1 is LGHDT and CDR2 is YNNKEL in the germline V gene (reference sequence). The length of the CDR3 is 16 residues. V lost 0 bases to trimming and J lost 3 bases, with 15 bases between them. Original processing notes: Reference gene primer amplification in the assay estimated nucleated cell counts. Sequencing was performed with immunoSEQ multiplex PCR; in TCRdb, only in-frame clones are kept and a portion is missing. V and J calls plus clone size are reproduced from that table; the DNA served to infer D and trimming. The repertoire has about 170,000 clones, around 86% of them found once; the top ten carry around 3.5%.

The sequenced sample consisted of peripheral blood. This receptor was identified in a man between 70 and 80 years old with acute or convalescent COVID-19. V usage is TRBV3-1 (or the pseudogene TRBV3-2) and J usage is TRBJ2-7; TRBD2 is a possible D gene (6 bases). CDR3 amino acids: CASSQEEGNPIYEQYF. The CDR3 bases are TGTGCCAGCAGCCAAGAGGAGGGCAATCCTATCTACGAGCAGTACTTC.